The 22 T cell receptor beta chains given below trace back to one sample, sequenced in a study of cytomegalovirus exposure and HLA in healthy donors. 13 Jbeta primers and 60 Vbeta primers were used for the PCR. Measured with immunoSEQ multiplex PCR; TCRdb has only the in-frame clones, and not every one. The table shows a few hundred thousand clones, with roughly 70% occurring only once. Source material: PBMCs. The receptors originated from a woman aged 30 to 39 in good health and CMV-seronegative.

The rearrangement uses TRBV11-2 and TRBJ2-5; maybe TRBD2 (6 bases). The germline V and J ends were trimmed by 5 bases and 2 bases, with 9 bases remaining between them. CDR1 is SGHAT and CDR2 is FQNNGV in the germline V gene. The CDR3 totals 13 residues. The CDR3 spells CASSGGGQETQYF. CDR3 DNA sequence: TGTGCCAGCAGCGGGGGAGGTCAAGAGACCCAGTACTTC.

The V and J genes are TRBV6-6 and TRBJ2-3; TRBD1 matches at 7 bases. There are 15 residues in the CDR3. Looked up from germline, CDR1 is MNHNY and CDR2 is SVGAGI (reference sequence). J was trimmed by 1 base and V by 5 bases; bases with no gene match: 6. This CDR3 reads CASSTRDRGTDTQYF. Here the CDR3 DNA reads TGTGCCAGCAGTACCCGGGACAGAGGCACAGATACGCAGTATTTT.

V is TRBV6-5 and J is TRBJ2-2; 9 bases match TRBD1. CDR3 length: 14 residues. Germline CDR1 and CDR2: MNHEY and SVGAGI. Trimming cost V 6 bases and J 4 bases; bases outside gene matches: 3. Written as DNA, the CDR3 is TGTGCCAGCAGAACAGGGGGCCCCACCGGGGAGCTGTTTTTT. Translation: CASRTGGPTGELFF.

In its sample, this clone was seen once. The CDR3 coding sequence is TGCGCCAGCAGTCGGGACACGACCGGCGAGCAGTACTTC. This encodes CASSRDTTGEQYF. V is TRBV10-1 and J is TRBJ2-5; perhaps TRBD1 as D (6 bases). The end of the DNA aligns better with TRBJ2-7, so the J call may be wrong. The CDR3 is 13 residues long. The V gene's germline CDR1 is WNHNN and CDR2 SYGVQD (reference sequence).

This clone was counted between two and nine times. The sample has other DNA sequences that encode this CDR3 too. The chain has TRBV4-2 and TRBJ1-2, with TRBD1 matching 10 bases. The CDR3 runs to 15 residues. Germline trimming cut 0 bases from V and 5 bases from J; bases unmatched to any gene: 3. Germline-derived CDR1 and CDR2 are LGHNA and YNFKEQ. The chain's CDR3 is CASSQDWTGGYGYTF. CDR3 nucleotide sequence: TGTGCCAGCAGCCAAGATTGGACAGGGGGGTATGGCTACACCTTC.

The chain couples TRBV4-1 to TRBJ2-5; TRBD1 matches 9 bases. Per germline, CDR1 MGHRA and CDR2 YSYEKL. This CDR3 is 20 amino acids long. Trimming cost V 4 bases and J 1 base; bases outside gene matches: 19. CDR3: CASSPPTGTGKERGQETQYF. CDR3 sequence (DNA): TGCGCCAGCAGCCCCCCAACCGGGACAGGGAAGGAGAGGGGCCAAGAGACCCAGTACTTC.

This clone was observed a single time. CDR3 sequence reads: CASSQLSGGTYNEQFF. The CDR3 region has the DNA TGTGCCAGCAGCCAGTTGAGCGGGGGTACCTACAATGAGCAGTTCTTC. The chain has TRBV4-2 and TRBJ2-1; 8 positions match TRBD2. Germline CDR1 reads LGHNA; CDR2 reads YNFKEQ. The V and J ends lost 3 bases and 2 bases, in that order; junction bases with no gene match: 6. CDR3 length equals 16 residues.

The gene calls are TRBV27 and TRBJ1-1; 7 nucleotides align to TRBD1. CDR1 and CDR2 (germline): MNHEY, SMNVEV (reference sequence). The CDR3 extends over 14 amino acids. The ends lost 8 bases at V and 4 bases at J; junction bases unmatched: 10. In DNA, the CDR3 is TGTGCCAGCGTTGGACAGGCACGGTTCACTGAAGCTTTCTTT. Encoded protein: CASVGQARFTEAFF.

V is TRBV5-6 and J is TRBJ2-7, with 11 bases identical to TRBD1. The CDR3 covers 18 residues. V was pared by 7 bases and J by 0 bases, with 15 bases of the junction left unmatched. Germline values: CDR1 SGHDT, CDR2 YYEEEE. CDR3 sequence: CASGSHLTGTGGSYEQYF. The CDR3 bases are TGTGCCAGCGGCTCCCACCTGACCGGGACAGGGGGCTCCTACGAGCAGTACTTC.

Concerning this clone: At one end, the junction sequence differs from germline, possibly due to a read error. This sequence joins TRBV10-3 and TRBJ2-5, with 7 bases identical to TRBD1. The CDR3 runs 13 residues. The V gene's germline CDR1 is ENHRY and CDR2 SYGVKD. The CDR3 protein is CATSEGAQETQYF. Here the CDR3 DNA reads TGTGCCACCAGTGAGGGGGCCCAAGAGACCCAGTACTTC.

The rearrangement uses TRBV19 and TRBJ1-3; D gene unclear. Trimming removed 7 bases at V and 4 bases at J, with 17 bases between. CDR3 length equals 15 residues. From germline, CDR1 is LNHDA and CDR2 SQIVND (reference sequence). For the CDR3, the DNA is TGTGCCAGTACCCCGACCCGGGTGCTGGGAAACACCATATATTTT. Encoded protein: CASTPTRVLGNTIYF.

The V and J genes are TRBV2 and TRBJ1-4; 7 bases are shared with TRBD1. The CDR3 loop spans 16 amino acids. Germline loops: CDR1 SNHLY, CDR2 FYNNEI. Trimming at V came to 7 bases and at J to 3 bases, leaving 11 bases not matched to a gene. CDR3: CASNPSMTGSNEKLFF. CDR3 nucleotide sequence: TGTGCCAGCAACCCTTCCATGACAGGGTCTAATGAAAAACTGTTTTTT.

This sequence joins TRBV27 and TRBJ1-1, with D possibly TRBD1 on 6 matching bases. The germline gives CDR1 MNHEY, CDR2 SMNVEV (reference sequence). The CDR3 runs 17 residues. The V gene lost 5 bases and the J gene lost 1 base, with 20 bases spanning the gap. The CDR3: CASSNLGRGVSNTEAFF. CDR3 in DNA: TGTGCCAGCAGTAACCTGGGGAGGGGGGTGTCGAACACTGAAGCTTTCTTT.

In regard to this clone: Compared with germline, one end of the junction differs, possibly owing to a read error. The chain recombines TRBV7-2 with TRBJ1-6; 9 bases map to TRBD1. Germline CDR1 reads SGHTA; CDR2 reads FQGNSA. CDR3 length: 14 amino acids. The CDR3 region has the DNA TGTGTCAGCAGCAGACAGGGGGAAAATTCACCCCTCCACTTT. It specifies CVSSRQGENSPLHF.

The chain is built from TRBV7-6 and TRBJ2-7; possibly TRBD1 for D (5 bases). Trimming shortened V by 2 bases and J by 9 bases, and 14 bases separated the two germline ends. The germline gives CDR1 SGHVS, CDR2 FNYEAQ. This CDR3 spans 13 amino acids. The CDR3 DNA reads TGTGCCAGCAGCTTATGGGGCGTGGCAAGGCAGTACTTC. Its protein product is CASSLWGVARQYF.

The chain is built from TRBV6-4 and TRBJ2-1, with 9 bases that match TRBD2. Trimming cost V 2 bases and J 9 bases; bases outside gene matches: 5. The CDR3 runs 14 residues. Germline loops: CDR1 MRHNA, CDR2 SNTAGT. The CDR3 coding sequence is TGTGCCAGCAGTGACGTAGCGGGAGCAGGTGAGCAGTTCTTC. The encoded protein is CASSDVAGAGEQFF.

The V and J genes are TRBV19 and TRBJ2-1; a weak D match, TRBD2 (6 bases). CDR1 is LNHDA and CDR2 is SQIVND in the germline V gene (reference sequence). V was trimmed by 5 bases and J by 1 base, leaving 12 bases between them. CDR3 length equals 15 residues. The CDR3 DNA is TGTGCCAGTAGTTTATATAGCGGATCCTACAATGAGCAGTTCTTC. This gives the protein CASSLYSGSYNEQFF.

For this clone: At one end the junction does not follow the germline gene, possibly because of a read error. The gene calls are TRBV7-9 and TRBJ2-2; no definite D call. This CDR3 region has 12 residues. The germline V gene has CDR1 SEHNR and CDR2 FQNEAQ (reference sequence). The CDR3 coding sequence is TGTTCCAGCAGTCCTAACACCGGGGAGCTGTTTTTT. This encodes CSSSPNTGELFF.

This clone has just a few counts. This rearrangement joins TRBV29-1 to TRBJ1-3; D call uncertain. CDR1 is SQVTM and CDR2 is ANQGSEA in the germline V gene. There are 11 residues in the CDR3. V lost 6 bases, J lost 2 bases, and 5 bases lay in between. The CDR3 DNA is TGCAGCGTATTCACTGGAAACACCATATATTTT. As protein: CSVFTGNTIYF.

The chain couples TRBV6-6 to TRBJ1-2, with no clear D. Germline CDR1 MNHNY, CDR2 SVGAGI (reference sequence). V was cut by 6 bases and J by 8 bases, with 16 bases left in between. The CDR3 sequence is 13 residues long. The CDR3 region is CASRERERLGYTF. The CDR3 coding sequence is TGTGCCAGCAGAGAACGGGAGAGATTGGGCTACACCTTC.

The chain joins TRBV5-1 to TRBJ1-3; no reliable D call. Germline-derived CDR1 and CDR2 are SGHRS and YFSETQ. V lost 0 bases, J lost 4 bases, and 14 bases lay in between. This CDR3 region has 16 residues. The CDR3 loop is CASSLDPSGGGNTIYF. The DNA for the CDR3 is TGCGCCAGCAGCTTGGACCCCAGCGGAGGGGGAAACACCATATATTTT.

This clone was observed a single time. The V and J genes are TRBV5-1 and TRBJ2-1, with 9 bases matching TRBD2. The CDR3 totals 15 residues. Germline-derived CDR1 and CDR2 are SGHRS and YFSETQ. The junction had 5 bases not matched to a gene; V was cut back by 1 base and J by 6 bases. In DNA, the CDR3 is TGCGCCAGCAGCTTGCGACTAGCGGAGGCCAATGAGCAGTTCTTC. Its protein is CASSLRLAEANEQFF.